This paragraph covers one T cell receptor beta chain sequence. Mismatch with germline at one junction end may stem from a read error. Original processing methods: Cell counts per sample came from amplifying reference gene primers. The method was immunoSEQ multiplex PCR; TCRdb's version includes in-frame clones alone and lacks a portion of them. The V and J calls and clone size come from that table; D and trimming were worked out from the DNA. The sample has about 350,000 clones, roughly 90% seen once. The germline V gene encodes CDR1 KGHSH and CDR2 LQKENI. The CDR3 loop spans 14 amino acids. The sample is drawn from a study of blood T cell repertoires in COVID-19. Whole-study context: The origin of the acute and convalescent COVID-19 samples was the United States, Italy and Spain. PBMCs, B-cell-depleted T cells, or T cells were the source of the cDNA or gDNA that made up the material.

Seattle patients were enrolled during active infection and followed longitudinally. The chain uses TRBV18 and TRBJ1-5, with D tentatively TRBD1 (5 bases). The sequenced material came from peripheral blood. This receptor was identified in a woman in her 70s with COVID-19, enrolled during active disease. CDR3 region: CASSPRGENQPQHF. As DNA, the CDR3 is TGTGCCAGCTCGCCACGGGGGGAAAATCAGCCCCAGCATTTT.